This is a list of T cell receptor beta chains from one sample in a study of shared clonotypes between healthy human individuals. Generated by immunoSEQ multiplex PCR, the TCRdb table keeps only in-frame clones and is missing some. The profile shows 600,000 to 750,000 clones, 72% of them singletons. The sequenced sample was memory CD4+ T cells sorted from blood. These receptors all stem from a woman in her 30s in good health. The CDR3 runs from the conserved cysteine through the conserved F or W. A D gene is named only where the DNA matches it firmly. Clone size appears in some rows only: once, few, many, or a class for an expanded clone.

TRBJ2-3	TRBD2	.	TRBV11-1	CASSLGVGSGRRRTDTQYF	TGTGCCAGCAGCTTAGGGGTCGGTAGCGGGAGACGGAGAACAGATACGCAGTATTTT
TRBJ2-5	TRBD1	.	TRBV28	CASSLWGTGVGETQYF	TGTGCCAGCAGTTTATGGGGGACAGGGGTTGGCGAGACCCAGTACTTC
TRBJ1-1	.	.	TRBV10-3	CAISETGQTNTEAFF	TGTGCCATCAGTGAGACCGGACAAACGAACACTGAAGCTTTCTTT
TRBJ1-2	.	.	TRBV6-5	CASRASLGNGYTF	TGTGCCAGCCGGGCCTCCCTAGGCAATGGCTACACCTTC
TRBJ2-7	TRBD2	few	TRBV11-1	CASSSTTSDSYEQYF	TGTGCCAGCAGCTCAACGACTAGCGACTCCTACGAGCAGTACTTC
TRBJ2-5	TRBD1	few	TRBV5-1	CASSLGDAGGRRETQYF	TGCGCCAGCAGCTTGGGAGACGCAGGGGGCCGAAGAGAGACCCAGTACTTC
TRBJ2-5	.	many	TRBV7-8	CASSTRLQETQYF	TGTGCCAGCAGCACTCGCCTTCAAGAGACCCAGTACTTC
TRBJ1-1	.	many	TRBV29-1	CSDAEAFF	TGCAGCGACGCTGAAGCTTTCTTT
TRBJ1-2	.	.	TRBV6-6	CASSRFGVNYGYTF	TGTGCCAGCAGTCGTTTCGGTGTTAACTATGGCTACACCTTC
TRBJ2-7	TRBD2	.	TRBV10-3	CAISESGRANEQYF	TGTGCCATCAGTGAGAGCGGGAGGGCCAACGAGCAGTACTTC
TRBJ2-5	TRBD1	.	TRBV18	CASSPSQGTARKTQYF	TGTGCCAGCTCACCATCCCAGGGGACAGCTAGGAAGACCCAGTACTTC
TRBJ2-7	.	.	TRBV18	CASSPGTANEQYF	TGTGCCAGCTCACCTGGGACGGCCAACGAGCAGTACTTC
TRBJ1-4	TRBD1	.	TRBV4-1	CASSPTRTGRNEKLFF	TGCGCCAGCAGCCCGACACGGACAGGGCGAAATGAAAAACTGTTTTTT
TRBJ2-1	.	.	TRBV25-1	CASSRVGSYNEQFF	TGTGCCAGCAGCAGGGTCGGCTCCTACAATGAGCAGTTCTTC
TRBJ1-4	.	.	TRBV28	CASSSRRTTNEKLFF	TGTGCCAGCAGTTCCCGACGGACAACTAATGAAAAACTGTTTTTT
TRBJ2-5	TRBD2	.	TRBV18	CASSIKASGQETQYF	TGTGCCAGCTCAATAAAGGCTAGCGGCCAAGAGACCCAGTACTTC
TRBJ2-3	TRBD2	few	TRBV28	CASSPRGREGPLDTQYF	TGTGCCAGCAGCCCTAGAGGGCGGGAGGGCCCTTTAGATACGCAGTATTTT
TRBJ1-2	TRBD1	.	TRBV6-5	CASRDRGRANYGYTF	TGTGCCAGCAGGGACAGGGGGCGGGCGAACTATGGCTACACCTTC
TRBJ2-7	.	.	TRBV28	CASRLGGGSGPYEQYF	TGTGCCAGCAGACTAGGAGGAGGTAGCGGCCCCTACGAGCAGTACTTC
TRBJ2-7	.	.	TRBV7-2	CASSLRSRHLSYEQYF	TGTGCCAGCAGCTTAAGGTCCAGGCACCTTTCCTACGAGCAGTACTTC
TRBJ2-5	.	.	TRBV28	CASSQTSQGLETQYF	TGTGCCAGCAGCCAGACTTCACAGGGTCTAGAGACCCAGTACTTC
TRBJ2-1	.	.	TRBV19	CASSVGGSYNEQFF	TGTGCCAGTAGTGTCGGAGGCTCCTACAATGAGCAGTTCTTC
TRBJ2-7	TRBD1	.	TRBV5-1	CASSPGTTGGVSYEQYF	TGCGCCAGCAGCCCAGGAACGACAGGGGGCGTGAGTTACGAGCAGTACTTC
TRBJ1-4	TRBD1	.	TRBV6-5	CASSYSITGANEKLFF	TGTGCCAGCAGTTACTCTATCACAGGGGCTAATGAAAAACTGTTTTTT
TRBJ1-2	TRBD1	few	TRBV6-5	CASSGQGAGYGYTF	TGTGCCAGCAGCGGACAGGGGGCGGGGTATGGCTACACCTTC
TRBJ2-1	TRBD1	.	TRBV5-4	CASSLRQGAGNEQFF	TGTGCCAGCAGCCTCCGACAGGGGGCCGGAAATGAGCAGTTCTTC
TRBJ2-1	TRBD1	.	TRBV5-1	CASTRQGNNEQFF	TGCGCCAGCACCAGACAGGGTAACAATGAGCAGTTCTTC
TRBJ2-3	.	.	TRBV5-6	CASSPLDSDTQYF	TGTGCCAGCAGCCCCCTAGACTCAGATACGCAGTATTTT
TRBJ2-1	.	.	TRBV5-4	CASSPVRSLSSYNEQFF	TGTGCCAGCAGCCCTGTCCGAAGCCTAAGCTCCTACAATGAGCAGTTCTTC
TRBJ2-4	TRBD2	.	TRBV4-2	CASSQGGLAGDKNIQYF	TGTGCCAGCAGCCAAGGAGGGCTAGCGGGAGATAAGAACATTCAGTACTTC
TRBJ2-1	.	.	TRBV6-5	CATMRPITAYNEQFF	TGTGCCACGATGCGACCGATAACCGCCTACAATGAGCAGTTCTTC
TRBJ2-1	TRBD1	.	TRBV28	CASSLGQGGRKFF	TGTGCCAGCAGTTTAGGACAGGGGGGGAGGAAGTTCTTC
TRBJ2-5	.	.	TRBV25-1	CASSDRETQYF	TGTGCCAGCAGTGATAGAGAGACCCAGTACTTC
TRBJ2-5	.	.	TRBV5-4	CASRVRGPQVETQYF	TGTGCCAGCAGAGTGCGGGGTCCTCAAGTCGAGACCCAGTACTTC
TRBJ1-1	.	.	TRBV11-3	CASSNTNGEAFF	TGTGCCAGCAGCAATACCAACGGTGAAGCTTTCTTT
TRBJ2-7	.	few	TRBV29-1	CSVSSPQGWNEQYF	TGCAGCGTTTCCTCACCCCAGGGGTGGAACGAGCAGTACTTC
TRBJ2-1	.	.	TRBV19	CASSPRGDEQFF	TGTGCCAGTAGTCCGAGGGGGGATGAGCAGTTCTTC
TRBJ1-1	.	.	TRBV28	CASRHQGTRFMNTEAFF	TGTGCCAGCAGACACCAAGGGACAAGATTCATGAACACTGAAGCTTTCTTT
TRBJ1-1	.	.	TRBV5-1	CASSRDGLRTEAFF	TGCGCCAGCAGTCGGGACGGGCTGCGCACTGAAGCTTTCTTT
TRBJ2-7	.	.	TRBV28	CASSPPAGAQIYEQYF	TGTGCCAGCAGTCCACCCGCAGGGGCGCAAATATACGAGCAGTACTTC
TRBJ1-1	.	.	TRBV27	CASSPRSGNTEAFF	TGTGCCAGCAGTCCCCGCTCAGGGAACACTGAAGCTTTCTTT
TRBJ2-4	.	.	TRBV6-5	CASSPQGMENIQYF	TGTGCCAGCAGTCCGCAGGGTATGGAAAACATTCAGTACTTC
TRBJ2-1	.	.	TRBV19	CASTPNEGWTNEQFF	TGTGCCAGTACCCCAAATGAGGGATGGACTAATGAGCAGTTCTTC
TRBJ1-2	TRBD1	.	TRBV28	CASSTGLGTGDYGYTF	TGTGCCAGCAGTACCGGCTTAGGGACAGGGGACTATGGCTACACCTTC
TRBJ1-1	.	.	TRBV25-1	CASSPIRPSVTNTEAFF	TGTGCCAGCAGTCCCATACGGCCCTCTGTCACGAACACTGAAGCTTTCTTT
TRBJ2-5	TRBD2	few	TRBV5-1	CASSRTPSSGRQETQYF	TGCGCCAGCAGCCGCACACCCTCTAGCGGGAGGCAAGAGACCCAGTACTTC
TRBJ1-2	.	.	TRBV28	CASTGGVSYTF	TGTGCCAGCACCGGGGGAGTTAGCTACACCTTC
TRBJ1-1	.	.	TRBV7-9	CASSPTENTEAFF	TGTGCCAGCAGCCCGACGGAGAACACTGAAGCTTTCTTT
TRBJ2-3	.	.	TRBV23-1	CASSRSGSGINTDTQYF	TGCGCCAGCAGTCGAAGCGGGTCAGGCATTAACACAGATACGCAGTATTTT
TRBJ2-3	.	.	TRBV11-3	CASSLDGDTQYF	TGTGCCAGCAGCTTGGACGGAGATACGCAGTATTTT
TRBJ2-7	TRBD1	.	TRBV10-3	CAISGGTGVPGGDEQYF	TGTGCCATCAGTGGCGGGACAGGGGTGCCAGGGGGAGACGAGCAGTACTTC
TRBJ1-5	.	.	TRBV15	CATSRDRGARQPQHF	TGTGCCACCAGCAGAGATCGGGGGGCCCGACAGCCCCAGCATTTT
TRBJ1-1	.	.	TRBV28	CASSFHSKGEAFF	TGTGCCAGCAGTTTTCACTCAAAGGGCGAAGCTTTCTTT
TRBJ2-1	.	.	TRBV11-2	CASSLGSYNEQFF	TGTGCCAGCAGCTTAGGTTCCTACAATGAGCAGTTCTTC
TRBJ2-2	.	.	TRBV2	CASTASANTGELFF	TGTGCCAGCACGGCTAGTGCGAACACCGGGGAGCTGTTTTTT
TRBJ2-5	.	few	TRBV6-5	CASSYQETQYF	TGTGCCAGCAGTTATCAAGAGACCCAGTACTTC
TRBJ2-4	TRBD1	few	TRBV7-2	CASSSGQVYLSTKNIQYF	TGTGCCAGCAGCAGTGGACAGGTTTACCTCTCGACCAAAAACATTCAGTACTTC
TRBJ2-7	TRBD1	few	TRBV10-2	CASSAGQGYEQYF	TGCGCCAGCAGTGCGGGACAGGGTTACGAGCAGTACTTC
TRBJ1-2	.	.	TRBV28	CASSLYARSGYTF	TGTGCCAGCAGTTTATACGCGAGGTCGGGCTACACCTTC